This note documents a single TCR beta chain sequence. It has no known antigen specificity. Base qualities are not at hand, and no much larger clone is one base apart. Genomic DNA was extracted from sorted cells for sequencing of the TCRbeta CDR3 region. The immunoSEQ Assay was used for sequencing of TCRbeta CDR3 regions. The immuneACCESS repertoire file appears here via TCRdb, limited to in-frame rearrangements. These files lack a portion of the clones; in checked studies, under half of the deficit traces to unresolved V genes, and the cause of the others is not known. This sample holds approximately 15,000 clones; around four fifths were observed only once. Clones ranked in the top ten supply around 14% of the sample. The record originates from a study of OX40 agonist ivuxolimab in advanced cancers. In terms of the full investigation: Ivuxolimab was an agonistic, fully human IgG2 monoclonal antibody directed against OX40 (CD134), a costimulatory receptor. Intravenous ivuxolimab was administered to patients every 2 weeks at six dose levels: 0.01, 0.1, 0.3, 1.5, 3 and 10 mg/kg. Among the 52 dose-escalation patients, some 20 had hepatocellular carcinoma, around 15 melanoma, 9 renal cell carcinoma and 9 head and neck cancer. In the dose-escalation cohort, around four fifths of patients were male, and the mean age was approximately 64 years, with a range of roughly 23 to 85. Patients were allowed to have had prior anti-PD-1, anti-PD-L1 or anti-CTLA-4 therapy, and 40% to 45% of the dose-escalation patients had previously received checkpoint inhibitors. Partial responses were achieved by three dose-escalation patients, of whom one had hepatocellular carcinoma and two had cutaneous melanoma. The point of sequencing TCRbeta in the periphery was to test whether ivuxolimab changed TCR sequence diversity and drove clonal T-cell expansion. The monotherapy dose-escalation portion (N of about 49 patients) of the phase I ivuxolimab trial is reported in the paper. Overall study results and their limits: Partial responders in the 0.1-3.0 mg/kg groups had among the lowest normalized peripheral clonal expansion, especially among CD8+ T cells. After ivuxolimab, CD8+ T cells had more expanded clones than CD4+ T cells on average. Which antigens the clonally expanded peripheral T cells were specific for was not determined. Low levels of normalized T-cell clonal expansion were also seen in some patients who did not respond. At doses of 0.1 to 3.0 mg/kg, clonal expansion of both CD4+ and CD8+ T cells in blood was seen between baseline and week 6.

The trial excluded patients who had a history of autoimmune disease or who were on systemic immunosuppression. Peripheral blood for TCR sequencing was collected from all dose cohorts at baseline, on cycle 4 day 1, and on cycle 7 day 1. Samples came from an open-label, multicenter, first-in-human phase I dose-escalation trial of ivuxolimab. Adults with locally advanced or metastatic melanoma, renal cell carcinoma, hepatocellular carcinoma or head and neck squamous cell carcinoma were enrolled in the trial. Before TCR sequencing, CD4+ T cells and CD8+ T cells were sorted from peripheral blood as separate populations. V and J are trimmed by 4 bases and 4 bases, and the gene matches miss 8 bases of the junction. Reading the germline V gene gives CDR1 SGDLS and CDR2 YYNGEE. There are 15 amino acids in the CDR3, from cysteine to phenylalanine inclusive. Kept here is only the CDR3 DNA, which spans 45 bases and is read in frame from base 1.

Sample: CD4+ or CD8+ T cells sorted from blood, taken in a trial of the OX40 agonist ivuxolimab. This chain is built from TRBV9 and TRBJ2-1, with 7 bases aligning to TRBD2. This TCR derives from an adult with an advanced solid tumor such as melanoma, head and neck, liver or kidney cancer. Here is the DNA: TGTGCCAGCAGCCCACCAGCGGGGAAATACAATGAGCAGTTCTTC. This encodes CASSPPAGKYNEQFF.